These 13 T cell receptor beta chains share one sample of origin, sequenced in a study of blood T cell repertoires in COVID-19. TCRdb's copy holds only in-frame clones and misses some; the assay was immunoSEQ multiplex PCR. The sample shows under 300,000 clones, 80% to 90% of them seen only once. Sequencing was performed on peripheral blood. These receptors were taken from a woman in her 70s with acute or convalescent COVID-19.

This clone was recorded only once. The chain is built from TRBV14 and TRBJ1-2; D remains unclear. Per the germline V gene, CDR1 is SGHDN and CDR2 is FVKESK. The CDR3 loop spans 14 amino acids. Trimming cost V 3 bases and J 5 bases, with 13 bases left between them. CDR3 in amino acids: CASSQLRSGYGYTF. The CDR3 region has the DNA TGTGCCAGCAGCCAGTTACGATCCGGTTATGGCTACACCTTC.

This clone was seen just once. This chain links TRBV10-3 with TRBJ1-6; 11 bases line up with TRBD1. Germline trimming cut 5 bases from V and 10 bases from J; bases unmatched to any gene: 7. Germline V lookup: CDR1 ENHRY, CDR2 SYGVKD. CDR3 length equals 15 residues. The CDR3 reads CAISTGTGGISPLHF. The DNA of the CDR3 is TGTGCCATCAGTACCGGGACAGGGGGTATCTCACCCCTCCACTTT.

V and J are TRBV3-1 (or the pseudogene TRBV3-2) and TRBJ2-5; D remains unclear. With 6 bases removed from V and 2 bases from J, the gap between germline ends came to 13 bases. CDR1 is LGHDT, CDR2 YNNKEL, per germline (reference sequence). The length of the CDR3 is 14 residues. CDR3 region: CASSLGVIQETQYF. CDR3 nucleotide sequence: TGTGCCAGCAGTCTAGGTGTAATTCAAGAGACCCAGTACTTC.

The chain links TRBV2 to TRBJ1-1; 8 nucleotides line up with TRBD1. Germline lookup yields CDR1 SNHLY and CDR2 FYNNEI. This CDR3 comprises 15 residues. V shed 5 bases and J 11 bases; nucleotides not matched to a gene: 16. CDR3 loop: CASSSDRGRMVSAFF. The CDR3 coding sequence is TGTGCCAGCAGTTCCGACAGGGGAAGGATGGTGTCGGCTTTCTTT.

J is TRBJ2-3 and V is TRBV6-5; 9 nucleotides agree with TRBD1. Trimming cost V 5 bases and J 6 bases; bases outside gene matches: 9. The germline V gene encodes CDR1 MNHEY and CDR2 SVGAGI. There are 15 residues in the CDR3. The CDR3 loop reads CASSTTDRGWDTQYF. The DNA of the CDR3 is TGTGCCAGCAGTACCACGGACAGGGGATGGGATACGCAGTATTTT.

The V call is TRBV3-1 (or the pseudogene TRBV3-2), the J call TRBJ1-2, with D possibly matching TRBD1 (5 bases). Germline CDR1 LGHDT, CDR2 YNNKEL (reference sequence). The CDR3 is 12 residues long. V gave up 6 bases and J gave up 8 bases, with 13 bases separating them. For the CDR3, the DNA is TGTGCCAGCAGTCTTTCCGACAGAGGCTACACCTTC. Amino acid sequence: CASSLSDRGYTF.

This chain uses TRBV24-1 with TRBJ1-2, with D unresolved. Per germline, CDR1 KGHDR and CDR2 SFDVKD. The CDR3 totals 13 residues. Trimming took off 7 bases at V and 4 bases at J, with 12 bases between the two ends. For the CDR3, the DNA is TGTGCCACCAGGGAGGAGTGCCGCTATGGCTACACCTTC. Translated: CATREECRYGYTF.

This clone was found a few times. This sequence joins TRBV5-1 and TRBJ1-6; D is unclear. The CDR3 is 14 amino acids. Germline CDR1 SGHRS, CDR2 YFSETQ. V lost 0 bases, J lost 5 bases, and 6 bases lay in between. In nucleotides, the CDR3 is TGCGCCAGCAGCTTGGGGGCCCATAATTCACCCCTCCACTTT. This translates into CASSLGAHNSPLHF.

This clone was counted once. The chain couples TRBV12-5 to TRBJ2-3; no reliable D call. The ends were cut back, 4 bases at V and 6 bases at J, with 11 bases in the middle. CDR3 size: 13 residues. The germline CDR1 and CDR2 sequences are LGHNT and FRNRAP. CDR3 nucleotides: TGTGCTAGTGGTTCCCCCACACACGATACGCAGTATTTT. Residues: CASGSPTHDTQYF.

A single count supports this clone. The chain is built from TRBV14 and TRBJ1-1; D not resolved. The CDR3 totals 13 residues. Trimming pared 4 bases from V and 3 bases from J, leaving 9 bases between. Germline V CDR1 and CDR2: SGHDN, FVKESK. This CDR3 is CASSPRGYTEAFF. CDR3 in DNA: TGTGCCAGCAGCCCTCGGGGTTACACTGAAGCTTTCTTT.

The chain combines TRBV7-9 with TRBJ1-3, with 9 bases aligning to TRBD1. The CDR3 spans 19 residues. In germline, CDR1 is SEHNR, CDR2 FQNEAQ (reference sequence). V lost 0 bases to trimming and J lost 0 bases; unmatched junction nucleotides: 9. The CDR3 spells CASSLAGTGSSSSGNTIYF. In nucleotides, the CDR3 is TGTGCCAGCAGCTTAGCCGGGACAGGGAGTTCGAGCTCTGGAAACACCATATATTTT. Looking up the rest from reference TRBV7-9 and TRBJ1-3 gives the full variable domain: DTGVSQNPRHKITKRGQNVTFRCDPISEHNRLYWYRQTLGQGPEFLTYFQNEAQLEKSRLLSDRFSAERPKGSFSTLEIQRTEQGDSAMYLCASSLAGTGSSSSGNTIYFGEGSWLTVV.

The rearrangement joins TRBV6-2 or TRBV6-3 to TRBJ1-5; D is ambiguous. The V and J ends lost 0 bases and 15 bases respectively, with 15 bases between them. Germline V gene lookup returns CDR1 MNHEY and CDR2 SVGEGT. The CDR3 length is 13 residues. CDR3 amino acids: CASSYSAQAPSHF. CDR3 in DNA: TGTGCCAGCAGTTACTCTGCCCAGGCCCCATCGCATTTT.

The V call is TRBV5-6, the J call TRBJ1-5; no definite D call. The CDR3 sequence is 13 residues long. CDR1 SGHDT and CDR2 YYEEEE come from the germline V gene. Trimming stripped 4 bases from V and 10 bases from J, with 15 bases between. The CDR3 spells CASSINPGSPQHF. CDR3 sequence (DNA): TGTGCCAGCAGCATAAACCCAGGCAGCCCCCAGCATTTT.